Below, 9 T cell receptor beta chains from the same sample are listed, as sequenced in a study of long-term antiretroviral therapy in people with HIV. Survey level was the resolution at which the v3.0 immunoSEQ assay ran. Clones were read by immunoSEQ multiplex PCR, and TCRdb kept only the in-frame ones, dropping some. This table has 13,000 to 15,000 clones, nearly 90% appearing once. This specimen consisted of unsorted PBMCs, obtained 6.2 years after starting antiretroviral therapy. All receptors derive from a man in his forties with HIV.

The rearrangement links TRBV9 to TRBJ2-1; the match to TRBD2 covers 10 bases. V lost 4 bases to trimming and J lost 7 bases; unmatched junction nucleotides: 11. Germline V gives CDR1 SGDLS, CDR2 YYNGEE. The CDR3 contains 16 residues. CDR3 region: CASSPLAGDVINEQFF. In nucleotides, the CDR3 is TGTGCCAGCAGCCCTCTAGCGGGGGACGTTATAAATGAGCAGTTCTTC.

The V call is TRBV28, the J call TRBJ2-1; TRBD2 agrees at 8 bases. The CDR3 extends over 15 amino acids. CDR1 and CDR2 (germline): MDHEN, SYDVKM. Germline trimming cut 5 bases from V and 4 bases from J; bases unmatched to any gene: 7. CDR3 DNA sequence: TGTGCCAGCAGTCAGACTAGCGACCCGTACAATGAGCAGTTCTTC. Translation gives CASSQTSDPYNEQFF.

This chain uses TRBV27 with TRBJ1-1, with a weak D call TRBD1 (6 bases). The CDR3 is 13 amino acids. The ends were cut back, 3 bases at V and 6 bases at J, with 11 bases in the middle. Looked up from germline, CDR1 is MNHEY and CDR2 is SMNVEV (reference sequence). The CDR3 reads CASSFFGGPEAFF. The CDR3 DNA follows: TGTGCCAGCAGTTTTTTCGGGGGCCCTGAAGCTTTCTTT.

The V gene is TRBV19, the J gene TRBJ1-4; 8 bases map to TRBD1. Germline V CDR1 and CDR2: LNHDA, SQIVND (reference sequence). The CDR3 length is 16 residues. After removal of 3 bases from V and 8 bases from J, the junction contained 11 bases not matched to a gene. CDR3 residues: CASSIFQGAIQEKLFF. The CDR3 DNA follows: TGTGCCAGTAGTATCTTTCAGGGGGCGATCCAGGAAAAACTGTTTTTT.

This clone occurred once. V and J are TRBV27 and TRBJ2-1; TRBD2 might be the D (7 bases). V lost 5 bases, J lost 4 bases, and 12 bases lay in between. CDR3 size: 14 residues. Looked up from germline, CDR1 is MNHEY and CDR2 is SMNVEV (reference sequence). CDR3 sequence: CASSRGAGYNEQFF. The CDR3 bases are TGTGCCAGCAGTCGGGGGGCGGGATACAATGAGCAGTTCTTC.

This clone was detected only once. The chain carries TRBV7-3 and TRBJ2-1; D uncertain. Germline CDR1 is SGHTA and CDR2 is FQGTGA. V dropped 5 bases and J dropped 3 bases, with 17 bases sitting between them. The CDR3 spans 16 residues. The CDR3 here is CASSPLERAHYNEQFF. The CDR3 DNA is TGTGCCAGCAGCCCCCTAGAACGGGCTCACTACAATGAGCAGTTCTTC.

The CDR3 DNA follows: TGTGCCAGCAGCTTGGTTGACGGGACCTACGAGCAGTACTTC. Its translation: CASSLVDGTYEQYF. The chain employs TRBV5-6 and TRBJ2-7, with D maybe TRBD2 (5 bases). Germline V lookup: CDR1 SGHDT, CDR2 YYEEEE. The CDR3 loop spans 14 amino acids. Trimming shortened V by 0 bases and J by 2 bases, and 9 bases separated the two germline ends. Together with reference TRBV5-6 and TRBJ2-7, the CDR3 gives the full variable domain: DAGVTQSPTHLIKTRGQQVTLRCSPKSGHDTVSWYQQALGQGPQFIFQYYEEEERQRGNFPDRFSGHQFPNYSSELNVNALLLGDSALYLCASSLVDGTYEQYFGPGTRLTVT.

The genes are TRBV9 and TRBJ1-6; D remains ambiguous. From germline, CDR1 is SGDLS and CDR2 YYNGEE. This CDR3 has 12 residues. V was cut by 0 bases and J by 9 bases, with 4 bases left in between. The CDR3 reads CASSVGSSPLHF. The CDR3 DNA reads TGTGCCAGCAGCGTAGGGAGTTCACCCCTCCACTTT.

The chain links TRBV5-4 to TRBJ2-7; no clear D gene. Trimming left V 0 bases short and J 4 bases short, with 11 bases between. Germline V gene data show CDR1 as SGHNT and CDR2 as YYREEE (reference sequence). The CDR3 totals 14 residues. The chain's CDR3 is CASSLGLQAYEQYF. In DNA, the CDR3 is TGTGCCAGCAGCTTGGGTCTCCAGGCATACGAGCAGTACTTC.